In its sample, the clone carrying this T cell receptor (beta chain) was seen a few times. Its antigen is unknown. The sample belongs to a study of regulatory T cells in long-lasting Graves disease. Whole-study context: A definition of persistent Graves' disease required over 5 years of antithyroid drugs plus positive TSH receptor antibodies.

Documented time point: persistent/refractory GD, antithyroid drugs over 5 years with positive TRAb. PBMC RNA served as the TCR library source. Combining iRepertoire HTBI primers with Arm-PCR of CDR3 regions, the authors built TCR beta libraries. TCRdb fed the multiplex PCR reads into MiXCR, producing one record per CDR3 protein. The sample records 400,000 to 600,000 distinct CDR3 sequences, roughly a fifth being singletons. This CDR3 is built from 14 residues. Trimming left V 0 bases short and J 9 bases short, with 9 bases between. Germline CDR1 and CDR2: SEHNR and FQNEAQ (reference sequence). Findings and limits, study-wide: Sampling was limited to peripheral blood rather than thyroid tissue. Patients whose Graves' disease persisted exhibited lower TCR diversity than those newly diagnosed.

The chain is built from TRBV7-9 and TRBJ1-6, with a possible D match to TRBD1 (5 bases). This clonotype was obtained from a female donor with Graves disease. Sequenced here: peripheral blood mononuclear cells (PBMCs), sampled when the disease was refractory, from a patient treated with antithyroid drugs. CDR3 residues: CASSLAGGSSPLHF. The CDR3 region has the DNA TGTGCCAGCAGCTTAGCGGGGGGGAGTTCACCCCTCCACTTT.